The TCR beta chain described here comes from a study of blood T cell repertoires in COVID-19. Whole-study context: Sites in the United States, Italy and Spain provided acute and convalescent COVID-19 samples.

Per the study methods: Amplified reference gene primers provided the basis for estimating nucleated cell counts. Sequencing was performed with immunoSEQ multiplex PCR; in TCRdb, only in-frame clones are kept and a portion is missing. V and J calls and clone size are as listed in that table; D and trimming were resolved from the DNA. Here the sample spans under 65,000 clones, around 92% being singletons. Material: peripheral blood. The TCR was taken from a human donor in a cohort sampled during active COVID-19.

DNA of the CDR3: TGTGCCAGCAGTGAATCAAGGGGGAATTCACCCCTCCACTTT. Amino acid sequence: CASSESRGNSPLHF. This chain uses TRBV25-1 with TRBJ1-6, with D maybe TRBD1 (6 bases). The CDR3 totals 14 residues. Looked up from germline, CDR1 is MGHDK and CDR2 is SYGVNS. Trimming shortened V by 1 base and J by 7 bases, and 8 bases separated the two germline ends.